The next 5 T cell receptor beta chains were all read from a single sample in a study of T cell responses to AZD1222 COVID-19 vaccine. The table came from immunoSEQ multiplex PCR; TCRdb's copy has only in-frame clones and leaves some out. The table shows approximately 120,000 clones, with more than 70% occurring only once. Sequenced material: peripheral blood, taken on day 0 of AZD1222 vaccination. These receptors were taken from an adult in good health.

The gene calls are TRBV15 and TRBJ2-1; TRBD2 might be the D (5 bases). Trimming stripped 0 bases from V and 9 bases from J, with 9 bases between. The CDR3 consists of 13 residues. Germline V gene lookup returns CDR1 LNHNV and CDR2 YYDKDF (reference sequence). This CDR3 reads CATSRDARVEQFF. CDR3 nucleotides: TGTGCCACCAGCAGAGATGCGAGGGTTGAGCAGTTCTTC.

V and J are TRBV6-5 and TRBJ2-2; no clear D. The CDR3 is 16 amino acids. Between the trimmed V and J ends, which lost 4 bases and 5 bases, there was a span of 17 bases. Germline V lookup: CDR1 MNHEY, CDR2 SVGAGI. Here the CDR3 reads CASSSPATGKTGELFF. CDR3 nucleotides: TGTGCCAGCAGTTCCCCAGCGACCGGAAAGACCGGGGAGCTGTTTTTT.

The V call is TRBV2, the J call TRBJ1-3; D is unclear. There are 14 residues in the CDR3. The germline V gene has CDR1 SNHLY and CDR2 FYNNEI. Trimming stripped 0 bases from V and 5 bases from J, with 8 bases between. CDR3 nucleotides: TGTGCCAGCAGTGAAGCGGGAGGGAGAAACACCATATATTTT. Amino acids: CASSEAGGRNTIYF.

The chain links TRBV30 to TRBJ1-2; D unclear. This CDR3 spans 8 amino acids. Looked up from germline, CDR1 is GTSNPN and CDR2 is SVGIG (reference sequence). This CDR3 reads CAVFGYTF. CDR3 sequence (DNA): TGTGCTGTTTTTGGCTACACCTTC.

This clone was recorded once. The V gene is TRBV19, the J gene TRBJ1-2; D is undetermined. CDR1 and CDR2 from the germline V gene are LNHDA and SQIVND (reference sequence). V shed 7 bases and J shed 2 bases, with 11 bases lying between them. The CDR3 has 13 residues. DNA for the CDR3: TGTGCCAGTACCCCTAGCACGAACTATGGCTACACCTTC. As protein: CASTPSTNYGYTF.